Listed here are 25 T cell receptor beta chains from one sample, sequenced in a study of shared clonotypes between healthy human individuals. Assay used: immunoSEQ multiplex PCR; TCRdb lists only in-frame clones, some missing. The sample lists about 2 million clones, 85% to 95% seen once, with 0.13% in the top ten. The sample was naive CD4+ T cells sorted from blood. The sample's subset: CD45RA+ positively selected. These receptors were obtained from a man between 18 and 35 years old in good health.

DNA for the CDR3: TGTGCCAGCAGTGAAGGGGAGGTCAATCAGCCCCAGCATTTT. It encodes CASSEGEVNQPQHF. This chain joins TRBV2 and TRBJ1-5; the D is unclear. CDR3 length: 14 residues. CDR1 and CDR2 from the germline V gene are SNHLY and FYNNEI. V was cut by 1 base and J by 3 bases, with 7 bases left in between.

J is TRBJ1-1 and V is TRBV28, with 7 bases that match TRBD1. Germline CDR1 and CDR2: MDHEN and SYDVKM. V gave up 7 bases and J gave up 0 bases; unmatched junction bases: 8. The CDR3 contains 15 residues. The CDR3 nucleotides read TGTGCCAGCATTAAGCCGGACAGGTTGAACACTGAAGCTTTCTTT. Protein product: CASIKPDRLNTEAFF.

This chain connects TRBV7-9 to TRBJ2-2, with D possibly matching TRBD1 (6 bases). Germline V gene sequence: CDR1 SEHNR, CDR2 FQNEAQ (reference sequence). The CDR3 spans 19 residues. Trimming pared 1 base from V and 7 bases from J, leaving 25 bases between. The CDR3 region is CASSLGGRATGELSGELFF. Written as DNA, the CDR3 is TGTGCCAGCAGCTTAGGCGGGCGGGCGACAGGCGAACTGAGCGGGGAGCTGTTTTTT.

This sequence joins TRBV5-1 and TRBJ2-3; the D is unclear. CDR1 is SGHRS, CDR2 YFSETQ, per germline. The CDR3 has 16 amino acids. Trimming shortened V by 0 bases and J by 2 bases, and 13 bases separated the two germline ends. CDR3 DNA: TGCGCCAGCAGCTTGGTGTCGGGTGCTAACACAGATACGCAGTATTTT. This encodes CASSLVSGANTDTQYF.

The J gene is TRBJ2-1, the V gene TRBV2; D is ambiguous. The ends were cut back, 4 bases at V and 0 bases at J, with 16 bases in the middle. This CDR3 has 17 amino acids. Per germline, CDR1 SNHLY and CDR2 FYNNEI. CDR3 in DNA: TGTGCCAGCAGTGGGGATAGGTTACTCGTCTCCTACAATGAGCAGTTCTTC. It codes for CASSGDRLLVSYNEQFF.

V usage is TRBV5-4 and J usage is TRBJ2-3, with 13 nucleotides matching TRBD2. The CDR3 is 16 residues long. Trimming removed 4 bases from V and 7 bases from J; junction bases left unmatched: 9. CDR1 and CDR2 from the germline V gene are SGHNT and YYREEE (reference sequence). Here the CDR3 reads CASSLRLAGGSNTQYF. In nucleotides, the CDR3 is TGTGCCAGCAGCCTAAGACTAGCGGGGGGATCGAATACGCAGTATTTT.

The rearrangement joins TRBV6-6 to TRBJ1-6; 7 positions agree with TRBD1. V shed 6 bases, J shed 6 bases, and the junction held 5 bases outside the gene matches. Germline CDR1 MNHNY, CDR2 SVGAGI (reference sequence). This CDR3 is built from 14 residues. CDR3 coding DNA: TGTGCCAGCAGCCGACAGGGAATTAATTCACCCCTCCACTTT. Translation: CASSRQGINSPLHF.

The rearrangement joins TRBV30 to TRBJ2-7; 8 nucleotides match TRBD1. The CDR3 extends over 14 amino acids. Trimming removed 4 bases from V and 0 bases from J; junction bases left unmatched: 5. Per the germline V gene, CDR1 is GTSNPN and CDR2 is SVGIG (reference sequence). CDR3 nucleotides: TGTGCCTGGAAAACAGGGGGAAGCTCCTACGAGCAGTACTTC. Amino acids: CAWKTGGSSYEQYF.

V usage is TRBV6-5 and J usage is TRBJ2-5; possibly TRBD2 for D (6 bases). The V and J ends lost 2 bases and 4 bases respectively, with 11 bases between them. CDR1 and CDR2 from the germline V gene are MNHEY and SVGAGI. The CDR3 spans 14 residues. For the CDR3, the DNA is TGTGCCAGCAGTTACCCAGGGAGGTCAGAGACCCAGTACTTC. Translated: CASSYPGRSETQYF.

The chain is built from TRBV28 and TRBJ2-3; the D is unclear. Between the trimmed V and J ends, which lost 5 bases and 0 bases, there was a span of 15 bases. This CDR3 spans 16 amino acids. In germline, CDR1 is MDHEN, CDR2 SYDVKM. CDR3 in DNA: TGTGCCAGCAGTCCCCCCTGGCGGAGTAGCACAGATACGCAGTATTTT. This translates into CASSPPWRSSTDTQYF.

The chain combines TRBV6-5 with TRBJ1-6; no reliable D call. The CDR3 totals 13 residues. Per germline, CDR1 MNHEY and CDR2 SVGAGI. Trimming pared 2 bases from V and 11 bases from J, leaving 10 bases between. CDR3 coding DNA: TGTGCCAGCAGTTACGTCCGGAAGGCACCCCTCCACTTT. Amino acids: CASSYVRKAPLHF.

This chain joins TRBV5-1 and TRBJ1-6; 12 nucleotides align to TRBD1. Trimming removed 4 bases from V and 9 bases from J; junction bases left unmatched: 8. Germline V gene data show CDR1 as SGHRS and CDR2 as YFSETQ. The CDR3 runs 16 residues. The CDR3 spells CASSTGTGGKGSPLHF. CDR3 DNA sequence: TGCGCCAGCAGCACCGGGACAGGGGGCAAGGGTTCACCCCTCCACTTT.

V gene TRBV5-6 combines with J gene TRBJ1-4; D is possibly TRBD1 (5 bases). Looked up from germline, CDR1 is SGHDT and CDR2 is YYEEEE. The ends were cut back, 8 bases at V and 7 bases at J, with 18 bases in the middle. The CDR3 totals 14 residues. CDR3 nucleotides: TGTGCCAGTCAGCTTGGTCGGGGGTCTGAAAAACTGTTTTTT. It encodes CASQLGRGSEKLFF.

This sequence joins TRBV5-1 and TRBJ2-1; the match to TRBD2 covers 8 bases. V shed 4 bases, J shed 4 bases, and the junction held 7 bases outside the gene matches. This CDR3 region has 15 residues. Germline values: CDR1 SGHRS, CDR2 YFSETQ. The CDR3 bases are TGCGCCAGCAGCATAGCGGGGACCCGTTACAATGAGCAGTTCTTC. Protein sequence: CASSIAGTRYNEQFF.

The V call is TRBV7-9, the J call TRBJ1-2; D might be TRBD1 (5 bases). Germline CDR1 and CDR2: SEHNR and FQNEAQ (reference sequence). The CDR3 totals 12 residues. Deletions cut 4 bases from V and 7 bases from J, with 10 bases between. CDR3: CASSSSGTGYTF. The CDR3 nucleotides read TGTGCCAGCAGCTCCTCAGGGACTGGCTACACCTTC.

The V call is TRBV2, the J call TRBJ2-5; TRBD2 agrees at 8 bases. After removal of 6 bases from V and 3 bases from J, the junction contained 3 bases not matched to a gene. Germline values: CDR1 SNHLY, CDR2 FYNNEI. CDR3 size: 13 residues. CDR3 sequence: CASRNSGEETQYF. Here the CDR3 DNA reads TGTGCCAGCAGGAATAGCGGGGAAGAGACCCAGTACTTC. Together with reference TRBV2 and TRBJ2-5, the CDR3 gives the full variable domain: EPEVTQTPSHQVTQMGQEVILRCVPISNHLYFYWYRQILGQKVEFLVSFYNNEISEKSEIFDDQFSVERPDGSNFTLKIRSTKLEDSAMYFCASRNSGEETQYFGPGTRLLVL.

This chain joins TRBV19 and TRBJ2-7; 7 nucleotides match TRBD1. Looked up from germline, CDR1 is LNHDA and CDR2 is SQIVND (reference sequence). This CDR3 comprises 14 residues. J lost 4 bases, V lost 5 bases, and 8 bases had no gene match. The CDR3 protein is CASSPRFRGYEQYF. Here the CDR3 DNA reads TGTGCCAGTAGTCCCCGTTTCAGGGGGTACGAGCAGTACTTC.

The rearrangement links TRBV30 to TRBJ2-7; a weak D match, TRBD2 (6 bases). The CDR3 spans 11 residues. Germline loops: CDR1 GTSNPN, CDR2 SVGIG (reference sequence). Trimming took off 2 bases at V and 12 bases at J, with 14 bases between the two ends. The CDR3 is CAWSQAGRLYF. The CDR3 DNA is TGTGCCTGGAGTCAGGCAGGGAGGTTGTACTTC.

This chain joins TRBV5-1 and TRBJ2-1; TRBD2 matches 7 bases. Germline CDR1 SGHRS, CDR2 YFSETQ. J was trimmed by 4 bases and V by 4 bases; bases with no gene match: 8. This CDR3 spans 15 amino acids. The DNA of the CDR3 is TGCGCCAGCAGCCCCCTAGCGGACCTTTACAATGAGCAGTTCTTC. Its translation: CASSPLADLYNEQFF.

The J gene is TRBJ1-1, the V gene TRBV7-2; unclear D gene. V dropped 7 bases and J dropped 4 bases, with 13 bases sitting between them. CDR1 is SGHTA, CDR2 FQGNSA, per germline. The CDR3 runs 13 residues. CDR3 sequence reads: CASIELFSTEAFF. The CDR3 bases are TGTGCCAGCATCGAACTCTTCTCCACTGAAGCTTTCTTT.

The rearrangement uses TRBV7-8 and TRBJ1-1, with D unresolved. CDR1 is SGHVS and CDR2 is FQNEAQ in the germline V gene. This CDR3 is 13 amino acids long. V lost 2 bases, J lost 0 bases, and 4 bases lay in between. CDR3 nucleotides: TGTGCCAGCAGCTTAACGCTGAACACTGAAGCTTTCTTT. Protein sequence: CASSLTLNTEAFF.

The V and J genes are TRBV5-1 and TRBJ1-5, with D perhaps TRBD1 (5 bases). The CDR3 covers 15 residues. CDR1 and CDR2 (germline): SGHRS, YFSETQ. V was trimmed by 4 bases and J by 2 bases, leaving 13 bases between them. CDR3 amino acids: CASSRDSSGNQPQHF. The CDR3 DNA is TGCGCCAGCAGCCGCGACAGTTCGGGCAATCAGCCCCAGCATTTT.

The CDR3 DNA reads as TGTGCCAGCAGTGGAGGCACCGGGACAGGGACGTACGAGCAGTACTTC. Translated, it gives CASSGGTGTGTYEQYF. This chain joins TRBV2 and TRBJ2-7, with 9 nucleotides matching TRBD1. The V and J ends lost 4 bases and 4 bases, in that order; junction bases with no gene match: 11. The CDR3 is 16 amino acids. Germline V gene lookup returns CDR1 SNHLY and CDR2 FYNNEI.

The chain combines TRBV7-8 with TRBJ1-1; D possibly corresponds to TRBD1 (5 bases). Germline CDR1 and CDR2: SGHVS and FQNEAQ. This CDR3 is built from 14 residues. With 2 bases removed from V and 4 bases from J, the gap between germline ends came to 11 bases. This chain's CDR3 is CASSLRGRATEAFF. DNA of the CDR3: TGTGCCAGCAGCTTAAGGGGCAGGGCCACTGAAGCTTTCTTT.

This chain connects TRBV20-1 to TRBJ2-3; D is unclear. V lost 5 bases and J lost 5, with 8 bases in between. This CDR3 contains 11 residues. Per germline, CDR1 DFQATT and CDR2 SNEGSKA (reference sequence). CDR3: CSAETIDTQYF. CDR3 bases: TGCAGTGCTGAAACGATAGATACGCAGTATTTT.